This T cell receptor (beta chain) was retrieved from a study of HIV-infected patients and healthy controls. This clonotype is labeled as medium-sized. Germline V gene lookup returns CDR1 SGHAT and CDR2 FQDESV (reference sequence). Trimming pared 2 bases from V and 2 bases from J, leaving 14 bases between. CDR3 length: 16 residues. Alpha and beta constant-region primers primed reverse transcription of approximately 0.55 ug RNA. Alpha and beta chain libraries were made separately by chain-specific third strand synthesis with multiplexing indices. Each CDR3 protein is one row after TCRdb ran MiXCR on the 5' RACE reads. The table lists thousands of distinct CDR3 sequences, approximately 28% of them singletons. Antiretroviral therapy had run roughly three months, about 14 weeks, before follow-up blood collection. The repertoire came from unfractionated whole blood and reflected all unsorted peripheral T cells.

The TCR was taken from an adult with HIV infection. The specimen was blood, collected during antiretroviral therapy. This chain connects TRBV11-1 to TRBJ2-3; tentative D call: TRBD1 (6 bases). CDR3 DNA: TGTGCCAGCAGCTTATTCCCCCAGGGGCCCACAGATACGCAGTATTTT. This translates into CASSLFPQGPTDTQYF. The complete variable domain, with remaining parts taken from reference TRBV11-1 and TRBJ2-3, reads EAEVAQSPRYKITEKSQAVAFWCDPISGHATLYWYRQILGQGPELLVQFQDESVVDDSQLPKDRFSAERLKGVDSTLKIQPAELGDSAMYLCASSLFPQGPTDTQYFGPGTRLTVL.